This passage covers 16 T cell receptor beta chains from one sample sequenced in a study of blood T cell repertoires in COVID-19. Produced via immunoSEQ multiplex PCR; TCRdb's table is partial and in-frame only. The sample carries some 370,000 clones, roughly 86% recorded once. The sample consisted of peripheral blood. These receptors all come from a woman aged 25 to 39 with COVID-19, enrolled during active disease.

This clone was observed once. The chain couples TRBV28 to TRBJ2-7; 8 nucleotides line up with TRBD1. Germline V lookup: CDR1 MDHEN, CDR2 SYDVKM. CDR3 length equals 16 residues. V lost 6 bases to trimming and J lost 0 bases; unmatched junction nucleotides: 10. The CDR3 region is CASSPGDRSPSYEQYF. In DNA, the CDR3 is TGTGCCAGCAGCCCCGGGGACAGGAGCCCCTCCTACGAGCAGTACTTC.

The genes are TRBV5-4 and TRBJ2-4; tentatively, D is TRBD1 (5 bases). The CDR3 length is 15 residues. The V and J ends lost 3 bases and 0 bases respectively, with 10 bases between them. The germline V gene encodes CDR1 SGHNT and CDR2 YYREEE (reference sequence). Here the CDR3 DNA reads TGTGCCAGCAGCTCTATGACAGCAGCCAAAAACATTCAGTACTTC. It is translated as CASSSMTAAKNIQYF.

The V call is TRBV7-9, the J call TRBJ2-7; maybe TRBD2 (5 bases). V gave up 0 bases and J gave up 7 bases, with 10 bases separating them. CDR1 is SEHNR, CDR2 FQNEAQ, per germline (reference sequence). CDR3 length equals 13 residues. This CDR3 reads CASSLASPGEQYF. CDR3 bases: TGTGCCAGCAGCTTAGCGAGTCCGGGGGAGCAGTACTTC.

The chain has TRBV6-5 and TRBJ2-7; 7 bases map to TRBD2. The length of the CDR3 is 11 residues. CDR1 MNHEY and CDR2 SVGAGI come from the germline V gene. Losses at the gene ends were 8 bases for V and 3 bases for J; bases not matched to a gene: 1. The CDR3 region has the DNA TGTGCCAGCGGGGGGGGCTACGAGCAGTACTTC. It yields the protein CASGGGYEQYF.

Only one count was recorded for this clone. The chain joins TRBV3-1 (or the pseudogene TRBV3-2) to TRBJ2-5; possibly TRBD1 for D (5 bases). Germline V gene lookup returns CDR1 LGHDT and CDR2 YNNKEL (reference sequence). The CDR3 loop spans 15 amino acids. The germline V and J ends were trimmed by 0 bases and 4 bases, with 12 bases remaining between them. In nucleotides, the CDR3 is TGTGCCAGCAGCCAAGATGGTGGCAGGGTAGAGACCCAGTACTTC. Protein sequence: CASSQDGGRVETQYF.

On this clone: Sequence at one end of the junction differs from germline and may be a read error. The V gene is TRBV4-3, the J gene TRBJ1-3; 7 bases agree with TRBD1. The CDR3 loop spans 18 amino acids. Germline CDR1 LGHNA, CDR2 YSLEER. The CDR3 DNA reads TGCGCCAGCAGTCAAGCGTGGGGCAAGGGGGCAACGGGAAACACCATATATTTT. Amino acid sequence: CASSQAWGKGATGNTIYF.

This chain connects TRBV7-2 to TRBJ2-1, with 12 bases lining up with TRBD2. V trimming: 5 bases; J trimming: 9 bases; junction bases outside the gene matches: 8. Germline CDR1 is SGHTA and CDR2 is FQGNSA. This CDR3 is 15 amino acids long. In DNA form, the CDR3 reads TGTGCCAGCAGCCAACTAGCGGGAGGAGCCGGTGAGCAGTTCTTC. It is translated as CASSQLAGGAGEQFF. Supplemented by reference TRBV7-2 and TRBJ2-1, the full variable domain reads GAGVSQSPSNKVTEKGKDVELRCDPISGHTALYWYRQSLGQGLEFLIYFQGNSAPDKSGLPSDRFSAERTGGSVSTLTIQRTQQEDSAVYLCASSQLAGGAGEQFFGPGTRLTVL.

In this sample, this clone turned up a few times. V is TRBV19 and J is TRBJ1-5; 9 bases match TRBD1. J lost 5 bases, V lost 5 bases, and 10 bases had no gene match. The CDR3 has 16 residues. Germline CDR1 LNHDA, CDR2 SQIVND (reference sequence). CDR3 sequence (DNA): TGTGCCAGTAGTCCACAGGACAGGGGAGGGGATCAGCCCCAGCATTTT. Translated, it gives CASSPQDRGGDQPQHF.

As to this clone: This same CDR3 is encoded by further DNA sequences in the sample. The chain carries TRBV24-1 and TRBJ2-6; 9 nucleotides align to TRBD1. CDR3 length: 16 amino acids. The germline V gene encodes CDR1 KGHDR and CDR2 SFDVKD. Unmatched junction bases numbered 4, after V lost 4 bases and J lost 4 bases. CDR3 bases: TGTGCCACCAGTGACGGGGACAGGGCGGGGGCCAACGTCCTGACTTTC. It yields the protein CATSDGDRAGANVLTF.

The chain recombines TRBV7-2 with TRBJ2-7, with 8 bases matching TRBD2. The J segment lost 2 bases and the V segment lost 8 bases, leaving 5 bases of the junction unmatched. Germline V gene sequence: CDR1 SGHTA, CDR2 FQGNSA. The CDR3 is made up of 13 amino acids. The CDR3 here is CASSSGRAYEQYF. Written as DNA, the CDR3 is TGTGCCAGCTCCAGCGGGAGAGCCTACGAGCAGTACTTC.

J is TRBJ2-2 and V is TRBV7-3; TRBD2 matches 9 bases. V trimming: 0 bases; J trimming: 1 base; junction bases outside the gene matches: 6. The CDR3 loop spans 18 amino acids. Per germline, CDR1 SGHTA and CDR2 FQGTGA. The chain's CDR3 is CASSLTASGTLNTGELFF. CDR3 nucleotides: TGTGCCAGCAGCTTAACGGCTAGCGGGACCTTGAACACCGGGGAGCTGTTTTTT.

This clone was recorded at least ten times. The V gene is TRBV11-2, the J gene TRBJ1-2; TRBD1 is a possible D gene (6 bases). CDR3 length: 17 residues. V lost 5 bases and J lost 5, with 24 bases in between. Looked up from germline, CDR1 is SGHAT and CDR2 is FQNNGV. CDR3 sequence: CASSALTGRGRIYGYTF. In DNA form, the CDR3 reads TGTGCCAGCAGCGCATTAACAGGGCGCGGTCGAATTTATGGCTACACCTTC.

This chain uses TRBV10-2 with TRBJ2-5; TRBD1 is a possible D gene (6 bases). V was cut by 8 bases and J by 4 bases, with 17 bases left in between. This CDR3 has 14 residues. Germline V gene lookup returns CDR1 WSHSY and CDR2 SAAADI. In nucleotides, the CDR3 is TGCGCCAGCGGACAGACAGCGCCCATAGAGACCCAGTACTTC. Translated, it gives CASGQTAPIETQYF.

This chain connects TRBV10-3 to TRBJ2-2, with a possible D match to TRBD2 (5 bases). CDR1 is ENHRY and CDR2 is SYGVKD in the germline V gene. Trimming stripped 6 bases from V and 4 bases from J, with 18 bases between. The CDR3 has 16 amino acids. The CDR3 DNA sequence: TGTGCCATCAGGGGAGCCTTACTAGGGCCCACCGGGGAGCTGTTTTTT. Amino acid sequence: CAIRGALLGPTGELFF.

The chain combines TRBV5-1 with TRBJ2-2; no clear D. The CDR3 has 15 residues. The V end was cut by 2 bases, the J end by 0 bases, with 8 bases between. The germline gives CDR1 SGHRS, CDR2 YFSETQ. The CDR3 DNA is TGCGCCAGCAGCTTCGAGGCTGCGAACACCGGGGAGCTGTTTTTT. This encodes CASSFEAANTGELFF.

V is TRBV5-4 and J is TRBJ2-2; D uncertain. The CDR3 has 14 residues. The V gene lost 2 bases and the J gene lost 3 bases, with 8 bases spanning the gap. CDR1 is SGHNT, CDR2 YYREEE, per germline (reference sequence). The chain's CDR3 is CASSLRSDTGELFF. The CDR3 region has the DNA TGTGCCAGCAGCTTAAGGAGCGACACCGGGGAGCTGTTTTTT.